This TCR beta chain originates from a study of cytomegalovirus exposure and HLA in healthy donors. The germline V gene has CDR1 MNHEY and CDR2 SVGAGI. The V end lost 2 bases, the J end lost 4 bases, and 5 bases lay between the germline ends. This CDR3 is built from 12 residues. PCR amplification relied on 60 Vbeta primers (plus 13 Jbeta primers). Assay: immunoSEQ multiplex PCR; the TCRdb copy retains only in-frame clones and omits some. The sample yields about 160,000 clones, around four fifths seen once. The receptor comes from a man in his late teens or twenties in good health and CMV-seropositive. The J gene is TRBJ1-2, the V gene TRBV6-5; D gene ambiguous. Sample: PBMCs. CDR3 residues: CASSYGSYGYTF. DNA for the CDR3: TGTGCCAGCAGTTACGGCTCCTATGGCTACACCTTC.